The rows below give T cell receptor beta chains drawn from one sample of a study of regulatory T cells in long-lasting Graves disease. TCRdb ran MiXCR on the multiplex PCR reads and lists one entry per CDR3 protein. The data contain over 200,000 distinct CDR3 sequences, around 18% of them singletons. These data are also associated with another study on T cells in Graves' hyperthyroidism and ophthalmopathy.

Sequences were derived from peripheral blood mononuclear cells (PBMCs), sampled at new diagnosis, from a patient treated with antithyroid drugs. These receptors originate from a woman aged 30 to 39 with Graves disease. CDR3s include the opening cysteine and the closing phenylalanine or tryptophan. Each record gives: V gene, clone size, D gene, CDR3 protein. The D gene is left open where the match is weak. The size of a clone is reported for some rows only, either as once, few or many, or as a class for expanded clones.

v_call: TRBV11-2
clone_size: many
d_call: NA
cdr3_aa: CASRTVRGGPQETQYF

v_call: TRBV7-2
clone_size: many
d_call: TRBD2
cdr3_aa: CASSSSGGTDTQYF

v_call: TRBV15
clone_size: many
d_call: TRBD1
cdr3_aa: CATSSYRGSFNEQFF

v_call: TRBV3-1
clone_size: many
d_call: TRBD2
cdr3_aa: CASSHTGAGGREQYF

v_call: TRBV7-9
clone_size: many
d_call: TRBD1
cdr3_aa: CASSLPEGTAREKLFF

v_call: TRBV9
clone_size: NA
d_call: TRBD2
cdr3_aa: CASRGRERGDTGELFF

v_call: TRBV9
clone_size: few
d_call: NA
cdr3_aa: CASGRHPGNTGELFF

v_call: TRBV4-1
clone_size: NA
d_call: NA
cdr3_aa: CASSQGAYGNQPQHF

v_call: TRBV9
clone_size: many
d_call: NA
cdr3_aa: CASSPHRDSNQPQHF

v_call: TRBV9
clone_size: many
d_call: NA
cdr3_aa: CASSVGMGAAQQETQYF

v_call: TRBV29-1
clone_size: NA
d_call: NA
cdr3_aa: CSVYGGPATDTQYF

v_call: TRBV3-1
clone_size: many
d_call: NA
cdr3_aa: CASSQEGQGVPNYGYTF

v_call: TRBV7-2
clone_size: many
d_call: NA
cdr3_aa: CASSLVAPSYNEQFF

v_call: TRBV15
clone_size: many
d_call: NA
cdr3_aa: CATSKQGDYGYTF

v_call: TRBV7-2
clone_size: NA
d_call: NA
cdr3_aa: CASSLDSLSEAFF

v_call: TRBV3-1
clone_size: many
d_call: NA
cdr3_aa: CASSREGEAETQYF

v_call: TRBV27
clone_size: NA
d_call: TRBD2
cdr3_aa: CASSPGTSGRGIYEQYF

v_call: TRBV11-2
clone_size: many
d_call: NA
cdr3_aa: CASSATTGPGNTEAFF

v_call: TRBV28
clone_size: many
d_call: TRBD1
cdr3_aa: CASSLIGDSSNEKLFF

v_call: TRBV4-1
clone_size: NA
d_call: NA
cdr3_aa: CASSQPVGGIVDSPLHF

v_call: TRBV28
clone_size: many
d_call: TRBD1
cdr3_aa: CASSPGTEGTDTQYF

v_call: TRBV5-4
clone_size: few
d_call: TRBD1
cdr3_aa: CASWLAGGKWEDGYTF

v_call: TRBV20-1
clone_size: many
d_call: TRBD2
cdr3_aa: CSARDRMTGGTPGAEQFF

v_call: TRBV7-6
clone_size: many
d_call: TRBD1
cdr3_aa: CASSFRQGGNTEAFF

v_call: TRBV6-2/TRBV6-3
clone_size: many
d_call: NA
cdr3_aa: CASSMVAGSYQPQHF

v_call: TRBV12-3/TRBV12-4
clone_size: many
d_call: TRBD1
cdr3_aa: CASSSPRPTRGKQYF

v_call: TRBV29-1
clone_size: few
d_call: TRBD1
cdr3_aa: CSVGGTGDDYRYTF

v_call: TRBV18
clone_size: many
d_call: TRBD1
cdr3_aa: CASSPGQEDEQYF

v_call: TRBV2
clone_size: NA
d_call: TRBD1
cdr3_aa: CAGRPTGSDQPQHF

v_call: TRBV12-3/TRBV12-4
clone_size: NA
d_call: NA
cdr3_aa: CASRIRFEAFF

v_call: TRBV20-1
clone_size: many
d_call: NA
cdr3_aa: CSARDGGLEETQYF

v_call: TRBV7-8
clone_size: many
d_call: NA
cdr3_aa: CASSPGGFYGETQYF

v_call: TRBV11-2
clone_size: many
d_call: TRBD1
cdr3_aa: CASSLDGTGGNTQYF

v_call: TRBV27
clone_size: NA
d_call: TRBD1
cdr3_aa: CASGQGVSNQPQHF

v_call: TRBV5-6
clone_size: many
d_call: NA
cdr3_aa: CASSYGPISNQPQHF

v_call: TRBV7-2
clone_size: many
d_call: NA
cdr3_aa: CASTPRSTTDTQYF

v_call: TRBV10-2
clone_size: many
d_call: NA
cdr3_aa: CASSEVRTSEAFF

v_call: TRBV28
clone_size: many
d_call: NA
cdr3_aa: CASSLVPGYTEAFF

v_call: TRBV19
clone_size: NA
d_call: TRBD1
cdr3_aa: CASRDRGSSNEKLFF

v_call: TRBV19
clone_size: many
d_call: TRBD1
cdr3_aa: CASRQGGTYEQYF

v_call: TRBV13
clone_size: many
d_call: NA
cdr3_aa: CASSLISTGLGGYTF

v_call: TRBV10-3
clone_size: few
d_call: TRBD2
cdr3_aa: CAISESRLAGDTGELFF

v_call: TRBV19
clone_size: NA
d_call: TRBD1
cdr3_aa: CASRVRTGGYEQYF

v_call: TRBV12-3/TRBV12-4
clone_size: many
d_call: NA
cdr3_aa: CASSLPARADTQYF

v_call: TRBV27
clone_size: many
d_call: NA
cdr3_aa: CASSTEGDRTYGYTF

v_call: TRBV6-4
clone_size: NA
d_call: NA
cdr3_aa: CASSDSGGVRNEQFF

v_call: TRBV6-1
clone_size: many
d_call: TRBD1
cdr3_aa: CASHSGTGNTEAFF

v_call: TRBV12-3/TRBV12-4
clone_size: NA
d_call: NA
cdr3_aa: CASSARTRRNTIYF

v_call: TRBV20-1
clone_size: many
d_call: TRBD2
cdr3_aa: CSASRGGWGGEQFF

v_call: TRBV6-1
clone_size: many
d_call: TRBD1
cdr3_aa: CASSEMVGDSYSPLHF

v_call: TRBV19
clone_size: NA
d_call: TRBD1
cdr3_aa: CASSIGRQGGSGETQYF

v_call: TRBV6-6
clone_size: many
d_call: NA
cdr3_aa: CASSYSRGGNYEQYF

v_call: TRBV4-1
clone_size: NA
d_call: TRBD1
cdr3_aa: CASSRRDRGGNSPLHF

v_call: TRBV2
clone_size: many
d_call: NA
cdr3_aa: CARRAGDTEAFF